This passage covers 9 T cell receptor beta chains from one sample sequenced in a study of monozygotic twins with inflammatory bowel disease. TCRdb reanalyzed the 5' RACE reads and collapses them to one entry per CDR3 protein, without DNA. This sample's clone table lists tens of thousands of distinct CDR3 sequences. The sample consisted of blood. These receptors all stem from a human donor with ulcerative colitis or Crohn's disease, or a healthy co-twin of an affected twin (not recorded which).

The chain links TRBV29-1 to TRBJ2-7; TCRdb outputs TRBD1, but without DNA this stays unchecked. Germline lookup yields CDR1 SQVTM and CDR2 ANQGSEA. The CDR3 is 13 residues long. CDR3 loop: CSVQTGTSYEQYF.

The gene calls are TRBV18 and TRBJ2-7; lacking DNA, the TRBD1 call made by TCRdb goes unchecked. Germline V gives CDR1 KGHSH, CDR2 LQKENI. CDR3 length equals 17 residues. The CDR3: CASSVTRDRTSSYEQYF. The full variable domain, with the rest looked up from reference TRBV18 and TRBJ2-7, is NAGVMQNPRHLVRRRGQEARLRCSPMKGHSHVYWYRQLPEEGLKFMVYLQKENIIDESGMPKERFSAEFPKEGPSILRIQQVVRGDSAAYFCASSVTRDRTSSYEQYFGPGTRLTVT.

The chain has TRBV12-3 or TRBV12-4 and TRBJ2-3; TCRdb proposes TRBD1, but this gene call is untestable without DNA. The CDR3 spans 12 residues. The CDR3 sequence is CAISRGTDTQYF.

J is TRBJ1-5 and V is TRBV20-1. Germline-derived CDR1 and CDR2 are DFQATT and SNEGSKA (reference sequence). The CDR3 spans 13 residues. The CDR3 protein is CSASRNPNQPQHF.

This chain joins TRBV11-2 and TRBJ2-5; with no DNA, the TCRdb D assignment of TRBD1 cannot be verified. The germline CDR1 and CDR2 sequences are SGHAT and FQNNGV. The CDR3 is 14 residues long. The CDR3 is CASSSPSRQETQYF.

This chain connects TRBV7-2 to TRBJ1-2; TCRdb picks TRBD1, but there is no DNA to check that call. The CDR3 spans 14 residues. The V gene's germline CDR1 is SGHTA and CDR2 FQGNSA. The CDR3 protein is CASSPGQGGGGYTF.

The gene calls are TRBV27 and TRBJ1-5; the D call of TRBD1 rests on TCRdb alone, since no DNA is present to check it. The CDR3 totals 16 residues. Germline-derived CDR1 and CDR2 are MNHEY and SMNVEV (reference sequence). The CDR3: CASSPTGSVSNQPQHF.

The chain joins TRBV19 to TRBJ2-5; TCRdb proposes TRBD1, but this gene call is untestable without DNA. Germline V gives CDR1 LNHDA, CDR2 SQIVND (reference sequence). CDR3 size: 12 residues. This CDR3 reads CARGQIQETQYF.

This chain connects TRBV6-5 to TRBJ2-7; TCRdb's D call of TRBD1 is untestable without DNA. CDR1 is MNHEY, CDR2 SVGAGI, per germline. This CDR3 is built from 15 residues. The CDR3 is CASSLSGGASYEQYF.